This T cell receptor (beta chain) was recovered during a study of human T cells and chemical hapten exposure (dated by TCRdb to the early 2020s). As for the study more broadly: For sensitization, 2% DPC in acetone was applied to an approximately 2 cm by approximately 2 cm area of upper inner arm skin. Patch tests used Finn chambers with 0.01% DPC on the upper back, scored after 6 days by International Contact Dermatitis Research Group standards. This study followed changes in the peripheral blood TCR repertoire in vivo during primary and secondary sensitization of alopecia patients to the hapten diphenylcyclopropenone (DPC). Blood was sampled from patients pre-sensitization (week 0) and at 2, 6 and about 24 weeks after DPC sensitization. Most of the patients in the cohort were female, and the cohort covered alopecia areata with under or over 50% scalp involvement, alopecia totalis and alopecia universalis. Approximately 28 alopecia patients gave blood for TCR sequencing at one to four time points (pre-sensitization, 2, 6 and 24 weeks). Libraries were pooled for sequencing, and variation in per-sample TCR yields was attributed mainly to small differences in library volumes within the pool. Weekly therapeutic DPC doses were additionally applied to the scalp of patients throughout the approximately 23-week study period.

In light of the paper, this sample's time point label describes: patch test 1, 2 weeks after DPC sensitization. Read against the paper, the sample's treatment or condition label means: therapeutic diphenylcyclopropenone sensitization with weekly scalp DPC. At every patch-test visit, the blood draw took place before the patch test was put on. Patients were eligible if aged 18 to 70, diagnosed with alopecia and judged suitable for DPC therapy, and pregnant patients were excluded. Total RNA was isolated from unfractionated whole blood collected in Tempus Blood RNA tubes. Trimming takes 7 bases off V and 5 bases off J; junction bases not matched to a gene: 9. Sequences LNHDA (CDR1) and SQIVND (CDR2) are obtained from the germline V gene (reference sequence). Measured from the cysteine to the phenylalanine, the CDR3 is 14 residues long. The sequence is cut down to CDR3 DNA, 42 bases in frame from base 1.

About this clonotype itself: Its antigen target is currently unknown. It has no much larger one-base neighbor in the sample; base qualities were not kept.

The library was obtained by RACE. TCRdb shows the sequencer as NextSeq 500. Library preparation attached unique molecular identifiers to individual cDNA molecules for quantitative, reproducible TCR counting. For every blood RNA sample, sequencing covered both the TCR alpha and TCR beta chains. In the source study's methods: Samples had a median of 95,638 TCRs, with a range from about 23,224 to 750,000. V, J and CDR3 annotation of the TCR reads was carried out using the Decombinator software suite. To make PS versus PT1 abundance plots, every sample was subsampled to the same number of TCRs (28,000). Expanded TCRs were defined as absent before sensitization and observed at least eight times at the 2-week time point. TCRdb passed the public sequencing reads through fastp at Q25 and MiXCR, retaining productive beta sequences. Each CDR3 protein appears once, grouped with its most common genes and DNA. The V and J calls come from TCRdb's annotation, not from the publication. The sample includes 150,000 to 200,000 distinct CDR3 sequences, with 14% observed a single time. 1.5% to 2% of the sample is taken by the ten largest.

What the research found in general, with its limitations: Because every patient had alopecia, a presumed autoimmune disease, the patients' immune response might differ from that of healthy individuals. Significantly more large CDR3 similarity clusters were formed by expanded TCRs than by pre-sensitization or healthy control sets, consistent with antigen-driven responses. No change with DPC sensitization was found in the number of TCRs above 1 in 1000 frequency, and no evidence of global repertoire structure alterations was found. Repeated subsampling changed both the strength of the expansion versus patch-test correlation and the threshold at which that correlation became significant. Patch test score was positively correlated with the number of PT1 expanded TCRs, with significance at thresholds 8, 16 and 32 but not at 4.

The source is a woman aged 25-40 years with alopecia areata. Some clones in this sample may be carry-over from other donors' samples. The sample was whole blood, taken in connection with sensitization to the hapten diphenylcyclopropenone (DPC). Here the chain combines TRBV19 and TRBJ2-3; TRBD2 lines up with 7 middle nucleotides. The CDR3 loop reads CASTPRLARDTQYF. Here is the DNA: TGTGCCAGTACCCCGAGACTAGCCCGAGATACGCAGTATTTT.